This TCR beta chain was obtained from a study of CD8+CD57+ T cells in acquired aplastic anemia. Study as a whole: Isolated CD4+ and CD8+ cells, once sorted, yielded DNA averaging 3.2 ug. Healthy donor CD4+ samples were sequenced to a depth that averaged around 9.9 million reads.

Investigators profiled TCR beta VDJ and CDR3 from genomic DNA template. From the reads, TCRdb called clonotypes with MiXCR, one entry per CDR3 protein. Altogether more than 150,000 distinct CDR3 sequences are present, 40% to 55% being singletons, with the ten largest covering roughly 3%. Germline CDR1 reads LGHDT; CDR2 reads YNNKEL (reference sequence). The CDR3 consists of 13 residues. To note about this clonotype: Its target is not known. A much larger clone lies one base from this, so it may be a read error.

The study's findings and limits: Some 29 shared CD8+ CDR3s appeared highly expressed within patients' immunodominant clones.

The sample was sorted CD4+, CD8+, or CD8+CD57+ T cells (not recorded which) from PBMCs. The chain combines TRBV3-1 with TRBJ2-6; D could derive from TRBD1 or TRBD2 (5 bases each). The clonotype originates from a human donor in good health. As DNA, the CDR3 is TGTGCCACCAGGACTTCTGGGGCCAACGTCCTGGCTTTC. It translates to CATRTSGANVLAF.